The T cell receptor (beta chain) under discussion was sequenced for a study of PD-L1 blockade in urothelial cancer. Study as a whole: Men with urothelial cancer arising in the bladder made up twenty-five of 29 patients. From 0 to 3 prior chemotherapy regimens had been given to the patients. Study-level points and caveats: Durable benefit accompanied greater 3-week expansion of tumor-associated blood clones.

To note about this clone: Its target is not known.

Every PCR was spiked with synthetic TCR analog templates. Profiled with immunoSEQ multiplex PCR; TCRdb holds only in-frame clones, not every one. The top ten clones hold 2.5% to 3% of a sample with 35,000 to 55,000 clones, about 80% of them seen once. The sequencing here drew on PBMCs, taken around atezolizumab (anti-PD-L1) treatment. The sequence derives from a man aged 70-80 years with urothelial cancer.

Here the CDR3 DNA reads TGTGCCAGCAGCCAAGGCCAGGACGAAAGCGGAGGCTACACCTTC. Translating gives CASSQGQDESGGYTF. The chain has TRBV4-2 and TRBJ1-2; D remains unclear. Trimming stripped 1 base from V and 8 bases from J, with 17 bases between. CDR1 and CDR2 (germline): LGHNA, YNFKEQ. The CDR3 covers 15 residues.